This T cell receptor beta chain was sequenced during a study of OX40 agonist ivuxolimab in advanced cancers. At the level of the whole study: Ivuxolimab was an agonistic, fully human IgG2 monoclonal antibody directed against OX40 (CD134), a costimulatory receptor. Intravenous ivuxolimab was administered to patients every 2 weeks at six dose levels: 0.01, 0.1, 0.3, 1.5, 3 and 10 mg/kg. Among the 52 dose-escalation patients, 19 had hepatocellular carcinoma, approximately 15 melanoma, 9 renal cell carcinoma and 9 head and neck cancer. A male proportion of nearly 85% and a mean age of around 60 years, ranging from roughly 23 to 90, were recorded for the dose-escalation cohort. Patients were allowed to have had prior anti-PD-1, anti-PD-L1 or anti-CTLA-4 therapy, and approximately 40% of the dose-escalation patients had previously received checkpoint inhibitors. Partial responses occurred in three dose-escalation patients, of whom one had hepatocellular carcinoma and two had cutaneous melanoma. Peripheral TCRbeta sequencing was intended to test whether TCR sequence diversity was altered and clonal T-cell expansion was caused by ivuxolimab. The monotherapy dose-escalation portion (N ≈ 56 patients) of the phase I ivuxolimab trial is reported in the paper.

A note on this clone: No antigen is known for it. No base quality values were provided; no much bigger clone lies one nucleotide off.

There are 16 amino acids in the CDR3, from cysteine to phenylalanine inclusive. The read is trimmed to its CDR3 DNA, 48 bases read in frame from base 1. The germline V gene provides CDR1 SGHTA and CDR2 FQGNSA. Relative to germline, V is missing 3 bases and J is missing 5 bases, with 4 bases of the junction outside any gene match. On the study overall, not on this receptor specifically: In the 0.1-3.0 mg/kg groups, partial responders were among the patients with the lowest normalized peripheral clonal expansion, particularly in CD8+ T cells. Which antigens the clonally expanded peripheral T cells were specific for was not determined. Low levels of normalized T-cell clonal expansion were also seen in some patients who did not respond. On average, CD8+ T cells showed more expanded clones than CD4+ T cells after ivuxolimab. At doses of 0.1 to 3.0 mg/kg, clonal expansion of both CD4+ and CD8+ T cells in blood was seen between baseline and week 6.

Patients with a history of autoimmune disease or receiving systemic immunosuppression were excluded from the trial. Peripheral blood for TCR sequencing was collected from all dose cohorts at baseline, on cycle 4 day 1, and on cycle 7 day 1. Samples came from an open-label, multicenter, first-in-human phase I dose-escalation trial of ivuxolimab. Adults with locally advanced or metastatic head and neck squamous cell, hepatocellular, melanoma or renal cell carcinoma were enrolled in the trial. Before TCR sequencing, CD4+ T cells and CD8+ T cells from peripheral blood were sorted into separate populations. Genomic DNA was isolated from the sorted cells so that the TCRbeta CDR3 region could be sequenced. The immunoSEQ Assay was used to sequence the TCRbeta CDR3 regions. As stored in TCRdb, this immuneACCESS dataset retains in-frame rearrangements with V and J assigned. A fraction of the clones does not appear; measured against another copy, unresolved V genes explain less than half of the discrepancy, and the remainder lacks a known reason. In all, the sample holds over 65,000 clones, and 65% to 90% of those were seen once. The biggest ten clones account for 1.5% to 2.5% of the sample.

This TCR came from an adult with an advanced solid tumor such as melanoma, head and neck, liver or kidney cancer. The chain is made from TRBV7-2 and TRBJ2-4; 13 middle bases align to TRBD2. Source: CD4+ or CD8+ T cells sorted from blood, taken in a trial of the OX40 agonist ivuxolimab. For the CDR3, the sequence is CASSFGTSGAENIQYF. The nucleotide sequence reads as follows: TGTGCCAGCAGCTTCGGGACTAGCGGGGCAGAAAACATTCAGTACTTC.